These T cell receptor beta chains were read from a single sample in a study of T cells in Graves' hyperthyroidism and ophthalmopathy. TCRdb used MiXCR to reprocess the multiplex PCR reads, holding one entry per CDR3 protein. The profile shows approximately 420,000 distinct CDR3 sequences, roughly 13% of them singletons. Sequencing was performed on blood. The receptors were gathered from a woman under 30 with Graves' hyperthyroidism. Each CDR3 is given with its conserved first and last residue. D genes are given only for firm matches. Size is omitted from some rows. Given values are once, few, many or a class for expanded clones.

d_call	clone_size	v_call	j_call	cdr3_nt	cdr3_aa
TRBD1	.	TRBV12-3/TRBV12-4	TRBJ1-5	TGTGCCAGCAGTTTATCGTCCGGGACAGGTAATCAGCCCCAGCATTTT	CASSLSSGTGNQPQHF
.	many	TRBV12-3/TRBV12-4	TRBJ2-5	TGTGCCAGCAGCGTTAGTCCAGAGACCCAGTACTTC	CASSVSPETQYF
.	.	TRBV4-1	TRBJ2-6	TGCGCCAGCAGCCAGCCTCCCGGGACAATGAACTCTGGGGCCAACGTCCTGACTTTC	CASSQPPGTMNSGANVLTF
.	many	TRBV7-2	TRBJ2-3	TGTGCCAGCAGCCGTCCGGGACTTGGCACAGATACGCAGTATTTT	CASSRPGLGTDTQYF
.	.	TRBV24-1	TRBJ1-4	TGTGCCACCAGTTCCGCACCGGCCGAGGAAAAACTGTTTTTT	CATSSAPAEEKLFF
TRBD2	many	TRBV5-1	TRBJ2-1	TGCGCCAGCAGCCCGGGACTACCTATCTCCTACAATGAGCAGTTCTTC	CASSPGLPISYNEQFF
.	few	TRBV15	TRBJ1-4	TGTGCCACCAGCAGACATCAGACAGAGAATGAAAAACTGTTTTTT	CATSRHQTENEKLFF
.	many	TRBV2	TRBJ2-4	TGTGCCAGCAGGGATATCGCAGCCAAAAACATTCAGTACTTC	CASRDIAAKNIQYF
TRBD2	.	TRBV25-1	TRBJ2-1	TGTGCCAGCAGAACGCAGACGGGACTAGCGGGAGGGGATGAGCGGTTCTTC	CASRTQTGLAGGDERFF
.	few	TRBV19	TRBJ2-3	TGTGCCAGTAGTATAGGCAGGCGGGGAGATACGCAGTATTTT	CASSIGRRGDTQYF
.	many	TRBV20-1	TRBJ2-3	TGCAGTGCTAGAGAAGGCATAGATACGCAGTATTTT	CSAREGIDTQYF
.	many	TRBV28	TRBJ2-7	TGTGCCAGCAGTCCGCCCGGGACGCATACCTACGAGCAGTACTTC	CASSPPGTHTYEQYF
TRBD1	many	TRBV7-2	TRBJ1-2	TGTGCCAGCAGCTTCTCATCCAAGGGGGCCTATGGCTACACCTTC	CASSFSSKGAYGYTF
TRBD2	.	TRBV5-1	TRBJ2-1	TGCGCCAGCAGCTTGAAGGCGGTGCGCGGGAGGGCCGGTTGGGGCAATGAGCAGTTCTTC	CASSLKAVRGRAGWGNEQFF
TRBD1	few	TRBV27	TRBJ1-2	TGTGCCAGCAGTCCGACGGACAGGGTTTACTATGGCTACACCTTC	CASSPTDRVYYGYTF
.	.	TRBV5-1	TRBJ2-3	TGCGCCAGCAGCTTGGTCTCGTCGTCGGAAGATACGCAGTATTTT	CASSLVSSSEDTQYF
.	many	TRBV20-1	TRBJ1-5	TGCAGTGCTAGAGAAACAGGGTCGCCGGATCAGCCCCAGCATTTT	CSARETGSPDQPQHF
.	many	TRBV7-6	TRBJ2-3	TGTGCCAGCAGCTTAGCGCAGCGAGGGCCGCAGTATTTT	CASSLAQRGPQYF
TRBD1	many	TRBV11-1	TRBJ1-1	TGTGCCAGCAGCCTAGACGCGACAGGGTCGAGTGTGGCTTTCTTT	CASSLDATGSSVAFF
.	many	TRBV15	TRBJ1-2	TGTGCCACCAGCCCCAGGGGCGAGAGGACCTATGGCTACACCTTC	CATSPRGERTYGYTF
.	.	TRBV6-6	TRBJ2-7	TGTGCCAGCAGTTACGGAATGATCGACTACGAGCAGTACTTC	CASSYGMIDYEQYF